The clone carrying this TCR beta chain is categorized as medium-sized. TCRdb recomputed calls from the 5' RACE reads with MiXCR, one row per CDR3 protein. The top ten clones hold about 0.4% of a sample with roughly 16,000 distinct CDR3 sequences, approximately 4% of them seen once. The data are from a study of T cells after yellow fever vaccination. Study-level points and caveats: Once the booster was given, most primary-vaccination clones reappeared, at approximately 97% for CD4 and 88% for CD8. Among sorted memory subsets on day 0, almost all vaccine-responding clonotypes fell below detection.

CDR1 is SGHTA and CDR2 is FQGNSA in the germline V gene. The V and J ends lost 5 bases and 3 bases, in that order; junction bases with no gene match: 2. The CDR3 is 15 amino acids. Sequenced material: PBMCs, either bulk or a sorted T-cell subset (CD4+, CD8+, memory, or dextramer-sorted; not recorded which), taken 15 days after the yellow fever booster vaccination. The sequence came from a man aged 25-45 years who received the YFV17D yellow fever vaccine. This chain uses TRBV7-2 with TRBJ2-3, with 13 nucleotides matching TRBD2. The chain's CDR3 is CASSMGLAGTDTQYF. CDR3 in DNA: TGTGCCAGCAGCATGGGACTAGCGGGGACAGATACGCAGTATTTT.